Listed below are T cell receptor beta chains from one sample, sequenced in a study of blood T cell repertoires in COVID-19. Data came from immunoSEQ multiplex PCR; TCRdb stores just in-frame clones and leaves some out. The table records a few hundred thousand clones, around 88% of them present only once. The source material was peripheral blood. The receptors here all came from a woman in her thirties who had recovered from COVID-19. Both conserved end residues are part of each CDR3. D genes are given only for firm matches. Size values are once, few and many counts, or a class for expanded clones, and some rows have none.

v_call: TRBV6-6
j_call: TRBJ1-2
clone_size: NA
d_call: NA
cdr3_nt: TGTGCCAGCAGTTACTCAGCGGGGGATGGCTACACCTTC
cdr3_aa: CASSYSAGDGYTF

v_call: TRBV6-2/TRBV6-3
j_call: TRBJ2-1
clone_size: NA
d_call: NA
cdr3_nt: TGTGCCAGCAGTTACCAATCTGGGGACTTCGGGGATGAGCAGTTCTTC
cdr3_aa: CASSYQSGDFGDEQFF

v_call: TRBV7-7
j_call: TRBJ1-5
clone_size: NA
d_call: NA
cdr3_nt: TGTGCCAGCAGCTTAGTCCGGCCGGGACACACCAATAGCAATCAGCCCCAGCATTTT
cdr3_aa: CASSLVRPGHTNSNQPQHF

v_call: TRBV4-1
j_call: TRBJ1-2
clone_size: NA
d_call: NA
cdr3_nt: TGCGCCAGCAGCCTACGCCCTGAGGGTAGCTATGGCTACACCTTC
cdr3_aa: CASSLRPEGSYGYTF

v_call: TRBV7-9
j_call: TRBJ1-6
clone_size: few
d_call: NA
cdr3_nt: TGTGCCAGCAGCGGCAACAGTTCACCCCTCCACTTT
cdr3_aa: CASSGNSSPLHF

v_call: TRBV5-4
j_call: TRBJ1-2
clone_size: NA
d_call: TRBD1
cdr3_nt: TGTGCCAGCAGCACCGAGACAGGGGGCAAGGGCTACACCTTC
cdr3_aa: CASSTETGGKGYTF

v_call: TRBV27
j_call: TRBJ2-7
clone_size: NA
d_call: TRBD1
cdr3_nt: TGTGCCAGCAGTCAAAGAACAGGGGTGGTAGCCTCCTACGAGCAGTACTTC
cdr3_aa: CASSQRTGVVASYEQYF

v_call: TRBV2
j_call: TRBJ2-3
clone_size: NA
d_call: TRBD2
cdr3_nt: TGTGCCAGCAGGGGGACTAGCGGGGAAGATACGCAGTATTTT
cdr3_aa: CASRGTSGEDTQYF

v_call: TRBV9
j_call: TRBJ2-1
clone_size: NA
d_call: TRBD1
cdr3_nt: TGTGCCAGCAGCGCGGAGACAGGGCCAATCAGCTCCTACAATGAGCAGTTCTTC
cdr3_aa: CASSAETGPISSYNEQFF

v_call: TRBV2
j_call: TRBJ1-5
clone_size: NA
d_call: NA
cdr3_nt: TGTGCCAGCAGTGAAGCCCCGCGGGGGCCCCAGCATTTT
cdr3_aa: CASSEAPRGPQHF

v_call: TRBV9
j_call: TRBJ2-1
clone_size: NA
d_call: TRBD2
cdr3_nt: TGTGCCAGCAGCGTCCGGCGGGGGGGTTACAATGAGCAGTTCTTC
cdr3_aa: CASSVRRGGYNEQFF

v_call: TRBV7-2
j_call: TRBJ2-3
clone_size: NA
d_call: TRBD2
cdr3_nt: TGTGCCAGCAGCTTCGGGACTAGCGGGGGGGGCACAGATACGCAGTATTTT
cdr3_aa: CASSFGTSGGGTDTQYF

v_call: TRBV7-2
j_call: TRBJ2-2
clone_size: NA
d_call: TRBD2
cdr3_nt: TGTGCCAGCAGCTTCTTGGGGGGGGCCGGGGAGCTGTTTTTT
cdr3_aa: CASSFLGGAGELFF

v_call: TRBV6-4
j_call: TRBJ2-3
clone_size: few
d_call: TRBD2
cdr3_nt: TGTGCCAGCAGTGCGGGGGGGACCGGGGGTCCAGATACGCAGTATTTT
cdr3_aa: CASSAGGTGGPDTQYF

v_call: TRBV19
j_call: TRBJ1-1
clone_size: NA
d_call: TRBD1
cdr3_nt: TGTGCCAGTAGTAGGACAGGGGGCACTGAAGCTTTCTTT
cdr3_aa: CASSRTGGTEAFF

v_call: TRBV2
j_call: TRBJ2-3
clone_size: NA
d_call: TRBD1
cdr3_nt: TGTGCCAGCAGTGATGCTCGACAGGGGCTCACAGATACGCAGTATTTT
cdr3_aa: CASSDARQGLTDTQYF

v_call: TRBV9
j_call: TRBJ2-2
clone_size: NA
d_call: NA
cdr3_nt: TGTGCCAGCAGCGTAGAATGGACAGCAAGCACCGGGGAGCTGTTTTTT
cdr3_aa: CASSVEWTASTGELFF

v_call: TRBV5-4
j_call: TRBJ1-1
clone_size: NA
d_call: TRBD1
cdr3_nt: TGTGCCAGCAGCCACCCGGGACAGGGGACTGAAGCTTTCTTT
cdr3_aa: CASSHPGQGTEAFF

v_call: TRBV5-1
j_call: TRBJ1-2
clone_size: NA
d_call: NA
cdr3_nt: TGCGCCAGCAGCTCCGGGGGGAGGTACTATGGCTACACCTTC
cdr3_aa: CASSSGGRYYGYTF

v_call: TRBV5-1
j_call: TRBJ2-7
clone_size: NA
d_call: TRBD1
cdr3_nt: TGCGCCAGCAGCTTGGACAGGGGGAGCGAGCAGTACTTC
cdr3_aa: CASSLDRGSEQYF

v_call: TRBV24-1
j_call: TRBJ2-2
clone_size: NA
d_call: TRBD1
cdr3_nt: TGTGCCACGGCGAGGGGGCTGGGCACCGGGGAGCTGTTTTTT
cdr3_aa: CATARGLGTGELFF

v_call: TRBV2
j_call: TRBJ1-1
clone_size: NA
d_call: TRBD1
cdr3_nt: TGTGCCAGCAGACAGGGGGAGTACGCTTTCTTT
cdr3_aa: CASRQGEYAFF

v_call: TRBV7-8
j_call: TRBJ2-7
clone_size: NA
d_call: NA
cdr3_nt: TGTGCCAGCAGCCTCGGTGTACCAGGGGCGATCGAGCAGTACTTC
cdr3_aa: CASSLGVPGAIEQYF

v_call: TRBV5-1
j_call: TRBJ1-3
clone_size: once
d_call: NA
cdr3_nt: TGCGCCAGCAGCCTGGAATTAGGGGCGAGAGGAAACACCATATATTTT
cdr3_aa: CASSLELGARGNTIYF

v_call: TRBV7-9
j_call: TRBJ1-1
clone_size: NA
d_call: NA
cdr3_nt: TGTGCCAGCAGCTTTACCGAAACAGAGAACACTGAAGCTTTCTTT
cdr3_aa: CASSFTETENTEAFF

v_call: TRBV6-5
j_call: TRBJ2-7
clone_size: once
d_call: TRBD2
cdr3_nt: TGTGCCAGCAAACTAGCGGGGGCTCACGAGCAGTACTTC
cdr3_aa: CASKLAGAHEQYF

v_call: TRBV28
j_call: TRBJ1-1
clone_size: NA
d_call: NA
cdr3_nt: TGTGCCAGCAGCCTCCCGGCGGGGGCGAACACTGAAGCTTTCTTT
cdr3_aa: CASSLPAGANTEAFF

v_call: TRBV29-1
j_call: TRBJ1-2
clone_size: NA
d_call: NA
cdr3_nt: TGCAGCGTTGAACCCCCTTCCGGCCCCCTTTGGTCAGGGAACGGCTACACCTTC
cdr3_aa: CSVEPPSGPLWSGNGYTF

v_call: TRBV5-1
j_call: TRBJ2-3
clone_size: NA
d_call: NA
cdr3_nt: TGCGCCAGCAGCTTGGTCTTCACAGATACGCAGTATTTT
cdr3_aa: CASSLVFTDTQYF

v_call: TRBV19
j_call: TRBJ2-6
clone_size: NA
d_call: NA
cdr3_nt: TGTGCCAGTAGTATAAGACGGGGCTCTGGGGCCAACGTCCTGACTTTC
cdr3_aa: CASSIRRGSGANVLTF

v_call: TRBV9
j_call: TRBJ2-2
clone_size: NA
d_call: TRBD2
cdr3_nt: TGTGCCAGCAGCGTGACTAGCGGGAACACCGGGGAGCTGTTTTTT
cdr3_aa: CASSVTSGNTGELFF

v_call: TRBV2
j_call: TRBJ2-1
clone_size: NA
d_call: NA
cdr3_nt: TGTGCCAGCAGTGAATGGGCTAGGGGCTACAATGAGCAGTTCTTC
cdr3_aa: CASSEWARGYNEQFF

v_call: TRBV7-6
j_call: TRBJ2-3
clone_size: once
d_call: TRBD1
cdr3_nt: TGTGCCAGCAGCTTAAGACAGGGAAGGTCAGATACGCAGTATTTT
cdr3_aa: CASSLRQGRSDTQYF

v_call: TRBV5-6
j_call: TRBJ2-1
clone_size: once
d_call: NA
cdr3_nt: TGTGCCAGCAGCTTAGGAGGGGGGGCAGAGGATGAGCAGTTCTTC
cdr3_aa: CASSLGGGAEDEQFF

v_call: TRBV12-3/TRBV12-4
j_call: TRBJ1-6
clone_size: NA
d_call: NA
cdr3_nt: TGTGCCAGCAGGCAGGGAAATTCACCCCTCCACTTT
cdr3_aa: CASRQGNSPLHF

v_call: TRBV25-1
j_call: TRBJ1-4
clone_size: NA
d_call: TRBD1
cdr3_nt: TGTGCCAGCAGTGAATTGGGACAGGGGTCAACTAATGAAAAACTGTTTTTT
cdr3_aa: CASSELGQGSTNEKLFF

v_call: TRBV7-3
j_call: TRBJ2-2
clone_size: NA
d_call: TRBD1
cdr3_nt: TGTGCCAGCAGCTTTCAGGGGGCCGGGGAGCTGTTTTTT
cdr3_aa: CASSFQGAGELFF

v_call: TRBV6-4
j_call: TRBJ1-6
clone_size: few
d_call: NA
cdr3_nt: TGTGCCAGCAGTGAGGGGGGTATAAATTCACCCCTCCACTTT
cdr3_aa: CASSEGGINSPLHF

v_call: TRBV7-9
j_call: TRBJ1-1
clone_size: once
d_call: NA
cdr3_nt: TGTGCCAGCAGCTTCCCTTTGGCCAGTGTGAACACTGAAGCTTTCTTT
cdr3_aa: CASSFPLASVNTEAFF

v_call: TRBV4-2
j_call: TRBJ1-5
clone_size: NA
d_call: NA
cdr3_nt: TGTGCCAGCTCGCCAGGGGCTAGCAATCAGCCCCAGCATTTT
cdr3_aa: CASSPGASNQPQHF

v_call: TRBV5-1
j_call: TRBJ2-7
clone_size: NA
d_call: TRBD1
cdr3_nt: TGCGCCAGCAGCTTGTTCCTGACAGGGGAATCCGAGCAGTACTTC
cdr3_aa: CASSLFLTGESEQYF

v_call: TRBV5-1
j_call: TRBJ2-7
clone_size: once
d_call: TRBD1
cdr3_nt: TGCGCCAGCAGCTTGGTATGGTCGGGACAGTCCCACGAGCAGTACTTC
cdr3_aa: CASSLVWSGQSHEQYF

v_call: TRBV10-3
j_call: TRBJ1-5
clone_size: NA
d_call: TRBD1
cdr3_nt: TGTGCCATCAGCCTGGGGACAGGGCAGGATCAGCCCCAGCATTTT
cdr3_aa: CAISLGTGQDQPQHF

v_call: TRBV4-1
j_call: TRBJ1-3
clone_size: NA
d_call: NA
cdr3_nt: TGCGCCAGCAGCCAAGGTTGGGGCAGGACCTCTGGAAACACCATATATTTT
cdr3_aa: CASSQGWGRTSGNTIYF

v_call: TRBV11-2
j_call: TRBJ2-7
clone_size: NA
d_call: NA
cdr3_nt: TGTGCCAGCAGGCCTTCGGGCTACGAGCAGTACTTC
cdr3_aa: CASRPSGYEQYF

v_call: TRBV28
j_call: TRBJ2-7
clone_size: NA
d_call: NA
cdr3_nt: TGTGCCAGCAGTTTATCGACAGTTGTCGCCGAGCAGTACTTC
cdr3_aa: CASSLSTVVAEQYF

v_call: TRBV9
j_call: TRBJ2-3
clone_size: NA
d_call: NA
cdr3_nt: TGTGCCAGCAGCCCCGCCCCAGGCTCAGATACGCAGTATTTT
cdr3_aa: CASSPAPGSDTQYF

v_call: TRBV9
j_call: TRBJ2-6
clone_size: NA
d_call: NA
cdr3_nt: TGTGCCAGCGGACGGCAGGCAGGGGTGGGCTCTGGGGCCAACGTCCTGACTTTC
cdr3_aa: CASGRQAGVGSGANVLTF

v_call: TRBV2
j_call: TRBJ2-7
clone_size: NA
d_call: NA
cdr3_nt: TGTGCCAGCATGGACAGCGGCGGCTCCTACGAGCAGTACTTC
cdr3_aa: CASMDSGGSYEQYF

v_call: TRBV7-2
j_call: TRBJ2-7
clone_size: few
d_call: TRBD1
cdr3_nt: TGTGCCAGCAGAGGGACAGGGGACTACGAGCAGTACTTC
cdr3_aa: CASRGTGDYEQYF

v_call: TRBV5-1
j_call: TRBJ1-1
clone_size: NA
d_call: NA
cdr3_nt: TGCGCCAGCAGCTTGAGAGGAAGAGGGAACACTGAAGCTTTCTTT
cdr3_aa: CASSLRGRGNTEAFF

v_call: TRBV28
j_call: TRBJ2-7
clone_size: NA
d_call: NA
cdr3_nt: TGTGCCAGCACTAGTAGGCTGAACTCCTACGAGCAGTACTTC
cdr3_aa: CASTSRLNSYEQYF

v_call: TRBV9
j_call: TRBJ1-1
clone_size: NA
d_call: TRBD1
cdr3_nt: TGTGCCAGCAGCGTAGTGGCAGGGGGTGAAGCTTTCTTT
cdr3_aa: CASSVVAGGEAFF

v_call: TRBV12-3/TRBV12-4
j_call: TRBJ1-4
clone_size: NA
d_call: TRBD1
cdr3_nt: TGTGCCAGCCGGGACAGCAAACGCGAAAAACTGTTTTTT
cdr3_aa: CASRDSKREKLFF

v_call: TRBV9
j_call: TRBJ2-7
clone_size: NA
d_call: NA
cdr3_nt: TGTGCCAGCAGCCCCGCAGGGACAAAATACGAGCAGTACTTC
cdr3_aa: CASSPAGTKYEQYF

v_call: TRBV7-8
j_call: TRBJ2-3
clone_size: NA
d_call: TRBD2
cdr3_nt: TGTGCACTCGGGGGGGATACGCAGTATTTT
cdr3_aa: CALGGDTQYF